Given below is one TCR beta chain in context. Its antigen has not been determined. No clone much larger than this one lies a single base away; base qualities are absent. The CDR3 covers 16 residues, taking in both the cysteine and the phenylalanine. Kept here is only the CDR3 DNA, which spans 48 bases and is read in frame from base 1. V trim: 3 bases; J trim: 7 bases; unmatched bases: 9. The germline V gene sets CDR1 to KGHSH and CDR2 to LQKENI. Receptors were amplified or captured by the immunoSEQ multiplex PCR assay. For the multiplex PCR, a mixture combining 60 forward primers for TCR Vbeta segments and 13 reverse primers for TCR Jbeta segments was used. The CDR3 region of rearranged TCR beta genes was amplified from genomic DNA by a multiplex PCR assay. The amplified TCR beta libraries were sequenced on the Illumina HiSeq System as 87-base-pair reads. The authors' pipeline ran thus. A later analysis tallied 75 million to 95 million unique TCR beta chains across the 666 repertoires, and about 10 million of those chains were shared by two or more donors. Raw reads were error-corrected and collapsed into unique sequences by a nearest-neighbor algorithm in which closely related sequences were merged to remove PCR and sequencing errors. To assign V, D and J gene segments, CDR3 sequences were aligned to IMGT reference sequences. For a sequence to be retained, a match of at least six nucleotides was required to both a V gene segment and a J gene segment. A rearrangement counted as productive if the CDR3 had no stop codons and remained in frame with V and J, and every other rearrangement counted as non-productive. CDR3 was defined according to IMGT convention as the region running from the second conserved V-encoded cysteine to the conserved J-encoded phenylalanine. The earlier analysis of about 500 of the donors excluded sequences that lacked an unambiguous match to a single V gene segment. In an earlier analysis of several hundred of the donors, a V segment was called functional when productive rearrangements were above 56.7%, and segregating when the standard deviation between donors exceeded 5%. A statistical classification framework was built for diagnosing cytomegalovirus status from the catalog of TCR beta chain sequences. In a later analysis, TCR nucleotide sequences were compared against IMGT/GENE-DB human TR gene sequences so that V and J genes could be assigned. The TCRdist pipeline was used in a later analysis to assign CDR3 sequences and most-parsimonious VDJ recombination scenarios. In a later analysis, every TCR beta chain was defined by the combination of its CDR3 amino acid sequence and its V-gene family, and reads without a unique V-gene family were dropped. To address suspected cross-contamination and a sequencing artifact, a later analysis removed roughly 640 highly shared, low-generation-probability nucleotide sequences. A later analysis calculated a clonal expansion index for each public chain from normalized within-repertoire ranks of inferred template counts. In a later analysis, generation probabilities were computed with a VDJ recombination model fitted to out-of-frame rearrangements, and the resulting probabilities were checked against IGoR. In a later analysis, TCR-TCR, TCR-HLA and TCR-CMV co-occurrence was scored with hypergeometric tests, and a repertoire-size bias correction was applied to TCR pairs. A later analysis estimated false discovery rates by permuting HLA or CMV assignments 20 times. In a later analysis, co-occurring TCRs were grouped with DBSCAN, and TCRdist sequence similarity was added when clustering was performed within HLA-allele-positive subsets. For co-occurrence clustering, repertoires with fewer than 30,000 or more than 120,000 public chains were excluded, along with roughly 5 repertoires with anomalous nucleotide sharing. The table comes from immuneACCESS by way of TCRdb, which keeps in-frame sequences with V and J called. Part of the clones is missing from these tables; in studies checked, under half for an unresolved V gene and the rest for unknown reasons. The DNA was the basis for D and trimming; V, J and clone size are from that table. This sample has 150,000 to 200,000 clones in its table, and approximately 80% of those were observed once. The ten largest clonotypes hold over 2% of the sample.

This entry belongs to a study of cytomegalovirus exposure and HLA in healthy donors (dated by TCRdb to about 2017). In terms of the full investigation: An earlier analysis of several hundred of the donors reported approximately 280 Gb of sequence data and about 120 million unique TCR beta sequences obtained from about 179 million T cells. An early release covering roughly 640 HLA-typed donors comprised approximately 300 gigabases of sequencing data and about 90 million unique TCR sequences. The genetic ancestry cluster associated with self-reported Caucasian donors included 80% to 90% of the roughly 360 genotyped donors. The aim of the study was to test whether cataloging public T cell receptors could identify signatures of past pathogen exposure. Using immunosequencing, the study profiled T cell repertoires from 666 subjects and related those repertoires to cytomegalovirus serostatus. Besides the first cohort of about 730 subjects, a separate validation cohort made up of over 95 different subjects was used. To predict cytomegalovirus infection status, the study combined high-throughput TCR immunosequencing, statistical association of individual TCRs with disease status, and machine learning. To study patterns of TCR occurrence, a later analysis re-analyzed previously published TCR beta repertoires from 500 to 850 donors and added high-resolution HLA genotyping. Rather than using new phenotypic data, the later analysis identified candidate immune exposures from TCR beta sequences and from how often those sequences occurred across donors. An earlier analysis of approximately 640 of the donors applied high-throughput TCR beta sequencing to assess whether each TCR beta V gene segment acted as functional or pseudogenic. Donor age, sex, ethnicity and CMV serostatus were compiled alongside the repertoire data. A later genetic analysis used genome-wide SNP genotypes for about 65% of the roughly 670 donors, treating that subset as a discovery cohort. Every discovery cohort repertoire had been produced on one sequencing platform. HLA typing included class I and class II loci at four-digit resolution. Typing coverage differed by locus: A, B, C, DRB1 and DQB1 were typed in about 620-640 donors, DQA1 in 500 to 550, DPA1 in approximately 600, and DPB1 in approximately 450. About five DR-DQ haplotypes were handled as single units for association and clustering because linkage in the cohort was strong. Among around 400 genotyped donors of the cohort, an average of about 240,000 unique TCR beta nucleotide sequences was sequenced per donor, of which about 18% were non-productive. Overall results and qualifications from the work: In a later analysis, several top co-occurrence clusters were reported to appear linked to parvovirus B19, influenza, CMV and Epstein-Barr virus. According to the authors, the approach could potentially be generalized to other disease states and immunological phenotypes. CMV serostatus was the only immune exposure information available for the cohort. Across donors, most TCR sequences were observed very rarely, whereas some public TCRs were present in many individuals. The classifier was reported to diagnose cytomegalovirus status with high specificity and sensitivity in both the original cohort and the validation cohort. Correlated functional status among segregating V segments might reflect linkage disequilibrium, but an unknown experimental factor could not be ruled out. HLA typing was unavailable for some donors at each locus, so association tests used only the typed subset. Roughly uniform sequencing depth across donors was assumed in presence/absence analyses, although this assumption may not hold. The study gave a list of over 150 TCR beta chains associated with cytomegalovirus. A later analysis associated 15,000 or so TCR beta sequences with specific HLA alleles at a false discovery rate of 0.05. An earlier analysis of several hundred of the donors showed that most TCR beta V segments appeared in productive rearrangements either about 90% or about 30% of the time, which broadly matched IMGT annotations. Because counts were too low, about 18 rarely observed V segments, including chromosome 9 orphons, were excluded from the earlier analysis of around 640 of the donors. A later genetic analysis associated a missense DCLRE1C variant with V-gene and J-gene trimming of TCR beta chains, and an independent cohort replicated the association. A further reported finding was that TCR beta sequences accurately predicted the HLA-A and HLA-B alleles for most subjects in the first cohort. A group of highly shared sequence variants was considered likely to be a technical artifact of the sequencing pipeline. A later analysis found that most CMV-associated TCR beta chains appeared HLA-restricted, with HLA associations seemingly driven largely by CMV exposure. In vitro tests confirmed that a few of the cytomegalovirus-associated TCR beta chains recognize cytomegalovirus antigens. In a later analysis, the rate of TCR association differed among HLA loci, with DRB1 alleles having the most associated TCRs and HLA-C alleles having the fewest. Assigning TCR associations to individual alleles was difficult when HLA alleles, especially DR and DQ, strongly co-occurred. In a later analysis, HLA-associated TCR beta chains were found to be more clonally expanded and to have lower generation probabilities than equally common non-associated chains. In this cohort, only TCR beta chains were sequenced, and detectable features were limited by the absence of alpha or paired-chain data. The 87-base-pair reads could not distinguish some IMGT-functional V segments, including TRBV6-2 and TRBV6-3, so those segments were excluded. Compared with the roughly 700-donor mean, donors in an Asian-associated ancestry cluster had fewer N-insertions in productive TCRs, according to a later genetic analysis.

The cohort consisted of 666 healthy bone marrow donors. All cohort members were sampled while nominally healthy, although unrecorded immune exposures were likely present. The donor was CMV seropositive and was included in the group of 270 or so seropositive cohort members. A peripheral blood sample was collected from each donor, and TCR beta sequencing was performed on peripheral blood mononuclear cells. Genomic DNA was extracted from the blood cell samples with the Qiagen DNeasy Blood Extraction Kit. The rearranged segments are TRBV18 and TRBJ1-6, with 7 junctional bases fitting TRBD1. The specimen sequenced was PBMCs. This sequence originates from a woman in her 40s in good health and CMV-seropositive. The CDR3 region reads CASSPTGAIMNSPLHF. The DNA sequence is TGTGCCAGCTCACCTACAGGGGCGATTATGAATTCACCCCTCCACTTT.